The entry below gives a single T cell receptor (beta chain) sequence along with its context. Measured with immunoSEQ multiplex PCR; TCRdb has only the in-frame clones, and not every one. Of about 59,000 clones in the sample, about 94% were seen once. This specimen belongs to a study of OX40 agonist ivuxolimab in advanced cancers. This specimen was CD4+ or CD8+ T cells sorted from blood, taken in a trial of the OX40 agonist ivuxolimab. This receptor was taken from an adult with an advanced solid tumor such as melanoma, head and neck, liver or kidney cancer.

The CDR3 region is CASSYSTGQGYEQYF. For the CDR3, the DNA is TGTGCCAGCAGTTATTCGACGGGACAGGGCTACGAGCAGTACTTC. This chain joins TRBV6-5 and TRBJ2-7; 9 bases fit TRBD1. The trim removed 3 bases at V and 3 bases at J, leaving 6 bases unmatched. The CDR3 covers 15 residues. Germline CDR1 MNHEY, CDR2 SVGAGI.